The entry below describes one TCR beta chain. The data are from a study of shared clonotypes between healthy human individuals. Terminally differentiated effector memory CD45RA+ cells were excluded by CCR7 positive selection of CD45RO-negative cells. Assay: immunoSEQ multiplex PCR; the TCRdb copy retains only in-frame clones and omits some. This sample has roughly 600,000 clones, with roughly 98% found just once. The length of the CDR3 is 13 residues. Trimming left V 4 bases short and J 5 bases short, with 12 bases between. Germline CDR1 is MNHEY and CDR2 is SMNVEV (reference sequence). This TCR was recovered from a man aged 25 to 40 in good health. This chain connects TRBV27 to TRBJ2-7, with D perhaps matching TRBD1 (6 bases). Input material: naive CD8+ T cells sorted from blood. CDR3 sequence reads: CASSSGTNHEQYF. CDR3 coding DNA: TGTGCCAGCAGTTCTGGGACAAACCACGAGCAGTACTTC.